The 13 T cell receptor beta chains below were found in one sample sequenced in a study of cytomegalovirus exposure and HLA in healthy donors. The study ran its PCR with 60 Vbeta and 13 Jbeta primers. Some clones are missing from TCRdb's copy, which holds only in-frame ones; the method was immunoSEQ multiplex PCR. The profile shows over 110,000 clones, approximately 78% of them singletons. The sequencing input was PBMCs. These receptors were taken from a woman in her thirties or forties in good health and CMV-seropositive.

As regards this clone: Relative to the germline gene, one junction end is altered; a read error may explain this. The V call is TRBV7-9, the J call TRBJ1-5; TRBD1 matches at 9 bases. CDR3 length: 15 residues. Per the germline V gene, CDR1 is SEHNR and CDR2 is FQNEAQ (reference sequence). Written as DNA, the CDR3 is TGTTCCAGCAGCTCGGGACAGGGAGGTAATCAGCCCCAGCATTTT. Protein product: CSSSSGQGGNQPQHF. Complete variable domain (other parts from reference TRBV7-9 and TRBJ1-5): DTGVSQNPRHKITKRGQNVTFRCDPISEHNRLYWYRQTLGQGPEFLTYFQNEAQLEKSRLLSDRFSAERPKGSFSTLEIQRTEQGDSAMYLCSSSSGQGGNQPQHFGDGTRLSIL.

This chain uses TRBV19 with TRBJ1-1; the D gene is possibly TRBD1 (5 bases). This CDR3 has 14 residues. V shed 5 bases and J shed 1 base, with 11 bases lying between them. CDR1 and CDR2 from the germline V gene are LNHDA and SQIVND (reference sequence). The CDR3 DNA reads TGTGCCAGTAGTCGGGGGAGGGCGAACACTGAAGCTTTCTTT. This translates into CASSRGRANTEAFF.

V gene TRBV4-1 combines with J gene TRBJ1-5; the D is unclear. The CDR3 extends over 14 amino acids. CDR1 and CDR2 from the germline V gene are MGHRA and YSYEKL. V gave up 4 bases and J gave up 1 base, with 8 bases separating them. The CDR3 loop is CASSPGKSNQPQHF. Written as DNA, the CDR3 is TGCGCCAGCAGCCCGGGGAAGAGCAATCAGCCCCAGCATTTT.

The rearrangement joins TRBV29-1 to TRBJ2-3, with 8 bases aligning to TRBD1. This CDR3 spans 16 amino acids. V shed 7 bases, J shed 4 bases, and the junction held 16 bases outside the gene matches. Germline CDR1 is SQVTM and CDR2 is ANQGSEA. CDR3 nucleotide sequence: TGCAGCGCTCAGGGGGCTGCATTTCTGGGGCCAGATACGCAGTATTTT. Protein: CSAQGAAFLGPDTQYF.

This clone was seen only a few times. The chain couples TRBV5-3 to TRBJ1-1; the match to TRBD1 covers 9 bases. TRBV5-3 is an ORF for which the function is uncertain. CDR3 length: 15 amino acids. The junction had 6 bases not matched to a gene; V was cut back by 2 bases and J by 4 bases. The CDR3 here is CARSLPGQGCTEAFF. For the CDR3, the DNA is TGTGCCAGAAGCTTACCGGGACAGGGATGCACTGAAGCTTTCTTT.

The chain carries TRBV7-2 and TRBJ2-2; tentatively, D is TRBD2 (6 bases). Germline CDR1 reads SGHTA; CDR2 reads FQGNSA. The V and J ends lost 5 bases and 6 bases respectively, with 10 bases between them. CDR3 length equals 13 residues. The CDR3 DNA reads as TGTGCCAGCAGCCAGACTAGATCCGGGGAGCTGTTTTTT. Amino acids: CASSQTRSGELFF.

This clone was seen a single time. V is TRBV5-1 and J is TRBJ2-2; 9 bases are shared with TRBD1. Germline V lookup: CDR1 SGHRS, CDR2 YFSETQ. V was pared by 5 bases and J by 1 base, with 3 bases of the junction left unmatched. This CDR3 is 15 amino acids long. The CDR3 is CASSTGGQNTGELFF. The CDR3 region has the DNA TGCGCCAGCAGTACAGGGGGCCAGAACACCGGGGAGCTGTTTTTT.

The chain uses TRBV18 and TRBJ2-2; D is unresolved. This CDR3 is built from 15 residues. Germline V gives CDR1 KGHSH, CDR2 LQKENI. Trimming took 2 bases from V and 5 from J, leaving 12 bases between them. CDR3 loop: CASSPRQVGTGELFF. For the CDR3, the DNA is TGTGCCAGCTCACCAAGGCAGGTCGGAACCGGGGAGCTGTTTTTT.

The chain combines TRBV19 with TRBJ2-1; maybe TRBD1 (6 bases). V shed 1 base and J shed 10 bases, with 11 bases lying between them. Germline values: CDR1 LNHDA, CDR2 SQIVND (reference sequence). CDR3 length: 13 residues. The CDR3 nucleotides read TGTGCCAGTAGTATAGGGGGGCTTGGCGAGCAGTTCTTC. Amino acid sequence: CASSIGGLGEQFF.

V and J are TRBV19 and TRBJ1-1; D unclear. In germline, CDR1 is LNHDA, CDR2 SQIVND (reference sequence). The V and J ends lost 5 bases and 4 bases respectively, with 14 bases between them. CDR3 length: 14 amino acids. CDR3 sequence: CASSEHRGSTEAFF. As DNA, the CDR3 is TGTGCCAGTAGTGAACACCGGGGAAGCACTGAAGCTTTCTTT.

CDR3: CASSWTGSGTEAFF. Written as DNA, the CDR3 is TGTGCCAGCAGCTGGACAGGGTCGGGCACTGAAGCTTTCTTT. The chain has TRBV5-4 and TRBJ1-1; TRBD1 matches 8 bases. CDR3 length: 14 residues. After removal of 3 bases from V and 4 bases from J, the junction contained 5 bases not matched to a gene. Looked up from germline, CDR1 is SGHNT and CDR2 is YYREEE (reference sequence).

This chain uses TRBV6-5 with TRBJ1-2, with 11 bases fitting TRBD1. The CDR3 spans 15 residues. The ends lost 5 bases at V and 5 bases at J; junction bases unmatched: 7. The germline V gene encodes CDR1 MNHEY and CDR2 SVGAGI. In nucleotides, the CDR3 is TGTGCCAGCAGTCCTCGGACAGGGGGCGCGTATGGCTACACCTTC. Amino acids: CASSPRTGGAYGYTF.

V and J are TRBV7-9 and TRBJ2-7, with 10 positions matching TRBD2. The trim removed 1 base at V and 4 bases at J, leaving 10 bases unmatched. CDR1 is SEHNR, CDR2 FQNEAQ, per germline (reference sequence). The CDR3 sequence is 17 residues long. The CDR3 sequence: CASSLGWGASGSYEQYF. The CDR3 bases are TGTGCCAGCAGCTTAGGGTGGGGGGCTAGCGGGAGTTACGAGCAGTACTTC.